The TCR beta chain described here comes from a study of blood T cells in healthy people across ages. A J-beta primer mix and a sample-barcoded 5' primer were used in a second PCR of roughly 6 to 12 cycles. Via MiXCR, TCRdb re-called the 5' RACE reads, giving one row per CDR3 protein. The sample shows around 870,000 distinct CDR3 sequences, about 28% of them seen only once. Whole-study results and caveats: More naive CD4+ cells and higher diversity marked long-lived donors relative to aged donors.

Details on this clonotype: Its antigen is as yet unknown.

The sequence came from a woman older than 75 in good health. Sequences were obtained from blood.

As DNA, the CDR3 is TGTGCCAGCTCACCGCTTTCCGGGACCCAGAAGGAGACCCAGTACTTC. Translated, it gives CASSPLSGTQKETQYF. The V call is TRBV18, the J call TRBJ2-5; D might be TRBD1 or TRBD2, each matching 5 bases. CDR1 is KGHSH and CDR2 is LQKENI in the germline V gene. The CDR3 has 16 residues. V shed 3 bases and J shed 5 bases, with 19 bases lying between them.